This T cell receptor (beta chain) was found in a study of T cell changes during pregnancy in multiple sclerosis. The CDR3 runs to 15 residues. Per the germline V gene, CDR1 is MGHRA and CDR2 is YSYEKL. Trimming cost V 1 base and J 7 bases; bases outside gene matches: 8. Sequencing used immunoSEQ multiplex PCR; TCRdb keeps in-frame clones, though not all of them. The data contain roughly 93,000 clones, approximately 89% of them seen just once; the ten biggest clones take up roughly 2%. V usage is TRBV4-1 and J usage is TRBJ1-1, with 8 bases aligning to TRBD1. The input for sequencing was peripheral blood, taken in the first trimester of pregnancy. The receptor was isolated from a female donor in good health, enrolled as a control in a pregnancy study. The CDR3 reads CASSQGFSQGGEAFF. CDR3 DNA: TGCGCCAGCAGCCAAGGGTTTTCACAGGGGGGTGAAGCTTTCTTT.